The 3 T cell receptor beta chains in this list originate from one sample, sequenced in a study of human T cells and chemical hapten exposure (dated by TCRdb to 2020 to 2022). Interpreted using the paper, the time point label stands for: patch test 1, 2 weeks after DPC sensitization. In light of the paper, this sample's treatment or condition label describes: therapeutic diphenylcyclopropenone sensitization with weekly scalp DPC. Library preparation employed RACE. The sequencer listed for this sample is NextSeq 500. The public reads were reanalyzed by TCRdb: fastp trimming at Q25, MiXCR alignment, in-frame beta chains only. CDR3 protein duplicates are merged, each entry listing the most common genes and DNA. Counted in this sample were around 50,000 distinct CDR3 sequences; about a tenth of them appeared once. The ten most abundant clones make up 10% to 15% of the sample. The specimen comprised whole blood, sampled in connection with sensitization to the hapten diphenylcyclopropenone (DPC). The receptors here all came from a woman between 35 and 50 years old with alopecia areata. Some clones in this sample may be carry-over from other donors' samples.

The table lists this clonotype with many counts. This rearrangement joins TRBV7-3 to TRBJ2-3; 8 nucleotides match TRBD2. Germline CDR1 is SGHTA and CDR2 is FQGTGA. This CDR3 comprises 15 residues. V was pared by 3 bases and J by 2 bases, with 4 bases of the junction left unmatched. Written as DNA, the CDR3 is TGTGCCAGCAGCTTTAGCGGGGTCTCCACAGATACGCAGTATTTT. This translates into CASSFSGVSTDTQYF.

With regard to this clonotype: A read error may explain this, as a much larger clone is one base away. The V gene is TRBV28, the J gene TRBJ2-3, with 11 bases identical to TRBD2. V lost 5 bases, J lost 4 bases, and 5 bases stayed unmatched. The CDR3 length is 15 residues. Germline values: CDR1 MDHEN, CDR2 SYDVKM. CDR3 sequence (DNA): TGTGCCAGCAGTGAGACTAGCGGGGAGGCAGATACGCAGTATTTT. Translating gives CASSETSGEADTQYF.

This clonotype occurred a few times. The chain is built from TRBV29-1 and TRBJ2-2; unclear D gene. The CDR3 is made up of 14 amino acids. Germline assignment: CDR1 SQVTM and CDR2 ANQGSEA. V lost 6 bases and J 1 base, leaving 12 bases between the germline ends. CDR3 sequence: CSVDRSGNTGELFF. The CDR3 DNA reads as TGCAGCGTGGATCGATCCGGGAACACCGGGGAGCTGTTTTTT.